The next 30 T cell receptor beta chains were all read from a single sample in a study of cytotoxic CD8 clonotypes in ibrutinib-treated CLL. Only in-frame clones appear in the TCRdb table, and some are missing; sequencing was by immunoSEQ multiplex PCR. The sample shows around 150,000 clones, approximately 80% of them seen only once. Sequenced material: PBMCs, taken after 36 months of ibrutinib treatment. These receptors all come from a human donor with chronic lymphocytic leukemia.

V is TRBV6-1 and J is TRBJ1-2; a possible D gene is TRBD1 (5 bases). V was clipped by 9 bases and J by 8 bases, with 22 bases between them. The CDR3 is 14 residues long. CDR1 is MNHNS and CDR2 is SASEGT in the germline V gene. Written as DNA, the CDR3 is TGTGCCAGAAGAAGGGACTCTTCCAATTGGGGCTACACCTTC. Translating it yields CARRRDSSNWGYTF.

The CDR3 region is CASSFRTGGYDQPQHF. CDR3 in DNA: TGTGCCAGCAGCTTCAGGACAGGGGGTTATGATCAGCCCCAGCATTTT. The chain uses TRBV5-4 and TRBJ1-5, with TRBD1 matching over 10 bases. J lost 5 bases, V lost 2 bases, and 7 bases had no gene match. The CDR3 runs 16 residues. Germline-derived CDR1 and CDR2 are SGHNT and YYREEE (reference sequence). Complete variable domain (other parts from reference TRBV5-4 and TRBJ1-5): ETGVTQSPTHLIKTRGQQVTLRCSSQSGHNTVSWYQQALGQGPQFIFQYYREEENGRGNFPPRFSGLQFPNYSSELNVNALELDDSALYLCASSFRTGGYDQPQHFGDGTRLSIL.

The CDR3 DNA reads TGTGCCTGGAGTGTACTGGGGAGTAGTGCAACTGAAGCTTTCTTT. Its translation is CAWSVLGSSATEAFF. V usage is TRBV30 and J usage is TRBJ1-1, with no clear D. The V gene lost 0 bases and the J gene lost 5 bases, with 16 bases spanning the gap. Germline CDR1 and CDR2: GTSNPN and SVGIG (reference sequence). The CDR3 loop spans 15 amino acids.

The chain combines TRBV2 with TRBJ2-7; the D is unclear. The germline V and J ends were trimmed by 5 bases and 0 bases, with 5 bases remaining between them. CDR3 size: 12 residues. From germline, CDR1 is SNHLY and CDR2 FYNNEI. Here the CDR3 DNA reads TGTGCCAGCAGTCTTAACTCCTACGAGCAGTACTTC. Residues: CASSLNSYEQYF.

The chain links TRBV18 to TRBJ1-5; D remains unclear. Trimming removed 4 bases at V and 3 bases at J, with 7 bases between. Germline V gene sequence: CDR1 KGHSH, CDR2 LQKENI. The CDR3 spans 13 residues. The DNA of the CDR3 is TGTGCCAGCTCACGGACCGTCAATCAGCCCCAGCATTTT. This gives the protein CASSRTVNQPQHF.

The genes are TRBV6-4 and TRBJ2-3; TRBD2 aligns across 13 bases. Germline values: CDR1 MRHNA, CDR2 SNTAGT. Trimming removed 0 bases from V and 2 bases from J; junction bases left unmatched: 2. This CDR3 spans 17 amino acids. The CDR3 sequence: CASSDSGTSGDTDTQYF. The CDR3 nucleotides are TGTGCCAGCAGTGACTCAGGGACTAGCGGGGACACAGATACGCAGTATTTT.

The sample holds a few counts of this clone. The chain employs TRBV13 and TRBJ1-4, with D possibly TRBD1 on 5 matching bases. CDR1 and CDR2 from the germline V gene are PRHDT and FYEKMQ (reference sequence). The CDR3 has 13 residues. Trimming took off 3 bases at V and 10 bases at J, with 12 bases between the two ends. For the CDR3, the DNA is TGTGCCAGCAGCTTTTTACGGGGACGAAAACTGTTTTTT. This gives the protein CASSFLRGRKLFF.

The chain uses TRBV6-4 and TRBJ2-7; 12 positions match TRBD2. Germline loops: CDR1 MRHNA, CDR2 SNTAGT. Unmatched junction bases numbered 2, after V lost 2 bases and J lost 3 bases. The CDR3 extends over 15 amino acids. The CDR3 DNA reads as TGTGCCAGCAGTGACCAGGGACTAGCGGGCTACGAGCAGTACTTC. The encoded protein is CASSDQGLAGYEQYF.

The chain is built from TRBV9 and TRBJ1-1, with a possible D match to TRBD1 (5 bases). V gave up 4 bases and J gave up 6 bases, with 10 bases separating them. The CDR3 loop spans 12 amino acids. CDR1 and CDR2 from the germline V gene are SGDLS and YYNGEE. The CDR3 here is CASSKGYAEAFF. The CDR3 nucleotides read TGTGCCAGCAGCAAGGGGTACGCTGAAGCTTTCTTT. Full variable domain (remainder filled in from reference TRBV9 and TRBJ1-1): DSGVTQTPKHLITATGQRVTLRCSPRSGDLSVYWYQQSLDQGLQFLIQYYNGEERAKGNILERFSAQQFPDLHSELNLSSLELGDSALYFCASSKGYAEAFFGQGTRLTVV.

This sequence joins TRBV2 and TRBJ1-1; D is possibly TRBD1 (6 bases). The CDR3 runs to 14 residues. With 6 bases removed from V and 0 bases from J, the gap between germline ends came to 11 bases. Germline CDR1 reads SNHLY; CDR2 reads FYNNEI. CDR3 residues: CASRPDRMNTEAFF. The DNA of the CDR3 is TGTGCCAGCAGGCCGGACAGAATGAACACTGAAGCTTTCTTT.

This clone showed up just a few times. J is TRBJ1-4 and V is TRBV4-2; possibly TRBD1 for D (6 bases). Looked up from germline, CDR1 is LGHNA and CDR2 is YNFKEQ. Deletions cut 3 bases from V and 9 bases from J, with 14 bases between. This CDR3 region has 14 residues. The CDR3 spells CASSQDRSEKKLFF. The DNA of the CDR3 is TGTGCCAGCAGCCAGGACAGATCTGAGAAAAAACTGTTTTTT.

The rearrangement uses TRBV6-6 and TRBJ1-4, with D uncertain. Germline V gene lookup returns CDR1 MNHNY and CDR2 SVGAGI (reference sequence). V lost 6 bases, J lost 6 bases, and 11 bases lay in between. The CDR3 is 13 residues long. Here the CDR3 reads CASRLLGYEKLFF. As DNA, the CDR3 is TGTGCCAGCAGGCTGCTGGGATATGAAAAACTGTTTTTT.

The chain combines TRBV6-5 with TRBJ1-1; D is unclear. The CDR3 runs to 13 residues. V was cut by 2 bases and J by 4 bases, with 8 bases left in between. Germline CDR1 and CDR2: MNHEY and SVGAGI. The CDR3 region has the DNA TGTGCCAGCAGTTACGGGAGGGCCACTGAAGCTTTCTTT. Translation: CASSYGRATEAFF.

The chain uses TRBV21-1 and TRBJ2-4; TRBD2, the D gene given by the table, was not confirmed from the DNA. TRBV21-1 is labeled a pseudogene. The length of the CDR3 is 18 residues. The CDR3 coding sequence is TGTGCCAGCAACCCGACTAGCGGGGCCCTTCTAGCCAAAAACATTCAGTACTTC. Translation gives CASNPTSGALLAKNIQYF.

The chain uses TRBV28 and TRBJ1-1; D may be TRBD1 (5 bases). CDR1 and CDR2 from the germline V gene are MDHEN and SYDVKM. Trimming pared 6 bases from V and 4 bases from J, leaving 18 bases between. The CDR3 contains 15 residues. Written as DNA, the CDR3 is TGTGCCAGCAGCCAAGGGTGGGGGTTGGGCACTGAAGCTTTCTTT. Its translation: CASSQGWGLGTEAFF.

V is TRBV5-1 and J is TRBJ1-6; D is unclear. V was cut by 5 bases and J by 0 bases, with 9 bases left in between. Germline CDR1 and CDR2: SGHRS and YFSETQ. This CDR3 comprises 15 residues. CDR3 residues: CASSKRDSYNSPLHF. In nucleotides, the CDR3 is TGCGCCAGCAGTAAAAGGGACTCCTATAATTCACCCCTCCACTTT.

The chain recombines TRBV5-5 with TRBJ1-3, with 8 bases lining up with TRBD1. V was clipped by 1 base and J by 0 bases; unmatched bases: 3. The CDR3 totals 16 residues. Germline assignment: CDR1 SGHKS and CDR2 YYEKEE (reference sequence). The CDR3 sequence is CASSLSGGSSGNTIYF. Written as DNA, the CDR3 is TGTGCCAGCAGCTTGTCAGGGGGCTCCTCTGGAAACACCATATATTTT.

The V call is TRBV7-9, the J call TRBJ1-2; possibly TRBD1 for D (6 bases). V lost 5 bases and J lost 6, with 13 bases in between. This CDR3 comprises 13 residues. Germline lookup yields CDR1 SEHNR and CDR2 FQNEAQ (reference sequence). The CDR3 loop is CASSVGTPDGYTF. The CDR3 DNA is TGTGCCAGCAGCGTCGGGACACCCGATGGCTACACCTTC.

As to this clone: Other DNA sequences in the sample encode the same CDR3. This chain uses TRBV5-1 with TRBJ2-1; unclear D gene. Deletions cut 0 bases from V and 10 bases from J, with 5 bases between. The CDR3 runs 11 residues. CDR1 and CDR2 from the germline V gene are SGHRS and YFSETQ. The CDR3 region is CASSLGLEQFF. CDR3 DNA sequence: TGCGCCAGCAGCTTGGGTCTGGAGCAGTTCTTC.

This sequence joins TRBV29-1 and TRBJ2-1; D remains ambiguous. Trimming pared 8 bases from V and 7 bases from J, leaving 12 bases between. CDR1 SQVTM and CDR2 ANQGSEA come from the germline V gene. CDR3 length equals 11 residues. The CDR3 loop reads CSPTKGNEQFF. The CDR3 region has the DNA TGCAGCCCGACCAAAGGAAATGAGCAGTTCTTC.

The chain joins TRBV7-3 to TRBJ1-2; D might be TRBD1 (5 bases). The CDR3 contains 13 residues. V gave up 1 base and J gave up 5 bases, with 8 bases separating them. The germline V gene encodes CDR1 SGHTA and CDR2 FQGTGA. The CDR3 loop reads CASSLRRGYGYTF. The CDR3 region has the DNA TGTGCCAGCAGCTTAAGGAGGGGTTATGGCTACACCTTC.

The rearrangement links TRBV11-2 to TRBJ2-7; no clear D gene. The CDR3 has 13 residues. Germline loops: CDR1 SGHAT, CDR2 FQNNGV. Trimming cost V 1 base and J 6 bases, with 10 bases left between them. The CDR3 DNA reads TGTGCCAGCAGCTTAGGGGTGGTGGGCGAGCAGTACTTC. It specifies CASSLGVVGEQYF.

The chain joins TRBV5-6 to TRBJ1-2; TRBD1 agrees at 9 bases. Trimming removed 4 bases from V and 5 bases from J; junction bases left unmatched: 6. In germline, CDR1 is SGHDT, CDR2 YYEEEE. The CDR3 spans 14 residues. The DNA of the CDR3 is TGTGCCAGCAGCCATGGACAGGGGCCTTATGGCTACACCTTC. Translating it yields CASSHGQGPYGYTF.

The gene calls are TRBV5-5 and TRBJ1-2; possibly TRBD1 for D (5 bases). From germline, CDR1 is SGHKS and CDR2 YYEKEE (reference sequence). The CDR3 spans 13 residues. The V gene lost 1 base and the J gene lost 7 bases, with 11 bases spanning the gap. CDR3 nucleotide sequence: TGTGCCAGCAGCTTGACGGGGCTTGGTGGCTACACCTTC. This encodes CASSLTGLGGYTF.

The chain joins TRBV7-9 to TRBJ2-3, with TRBD1 matching over 7 bases. This CDR3 contains 16 residues. The ends lost 5 bases at V and 2 bases at J; junction bases unmatched: 10. Germline V gene sequence: CDR1 SEHNR, CDR2 FQNEAQ (reference sequence). In DNA form, the CDR3 reads TGTGCCAGCAGCCAACCTCCGGGACAGAACACAGATACGCAGTATTTT. Translation gives CASSQPPGQNTDTQYF.

The genes are TRBV6-5 and TRBJ1-3; D ambiguous. Trimming took off 2 bases at V and 6 bases at J, with 8 bases between the two ends. The CDR3 extends over 13 amino acids. CDR1 is MNHEY and CDR2 is SVGAGI in the germline V gene. The CDR3: CASSYLDLNTIYF. CDR3 in DNA: TGTGCCAGCAGTTACCTCGACCTAAACACCATATATTTT.

The J gene is TRBJ1-1, the V gene TRBV10-3; D is uncertain. Germline V lookup: CDR1 ENHRY, CDR2 SYGVKD. Trimming stripped 4 bases from V and 8 bases from J, with 8 bases between. This CDR3 spans 11 amino acids. CDR3 sequence: CAISGGIEAFF. The CDR3 region has the DNA TGTGCCATCAGTGGAGGGATCGAAGCTTTCTTT.

CDR3 residues: CASSEKGASSGANVLTF. The CDR3 bases are TGTGCCAGCAGCGAGAAAGGGGCGAGCTCTGGGGCCAACGTCCTGACTTTC. The chain recombines TRBV9 with TRBJ2-6; a weak D match, TRBD1 (5 bases). CDR3 size: 17 residues. The germline CDR1 and CDR2 sequences are SGDLS and YYNGEE. V was cut by 3 bases and J by 0 bases, with 13 bases left in between.

This clone was seen at least ten times. The CDR3 DNA sequence: TGTGCCAGCAGTCCCCCCACCTACGAGCAGTACTTC. It specifies CASSPPTYEQYF. The chain couples TRBV28 to TRBJ2-7; no clear D. Germline assignment: CDR1 MDHEN and CDR2 SYDVKM. The V end was cut by 5 bases, the J end by 2 bases, with 7 bases between. The CDR3 has 12 residues.

This chain connects TRBV28 to TRBJ1-1, with D unclear. The CDR3 has 13 residues. Trimming left V 7 bases short and J 2 bases short, with 11 bases between. Germline CDR1 and CDR2: MDHEN and SYDVKM. CDR3 coding DNA: TGTGCCAGCACCAATGGCCTAAACACTGAAGCTTTCTTT. It is translated as CASTNGLNTEAFF.